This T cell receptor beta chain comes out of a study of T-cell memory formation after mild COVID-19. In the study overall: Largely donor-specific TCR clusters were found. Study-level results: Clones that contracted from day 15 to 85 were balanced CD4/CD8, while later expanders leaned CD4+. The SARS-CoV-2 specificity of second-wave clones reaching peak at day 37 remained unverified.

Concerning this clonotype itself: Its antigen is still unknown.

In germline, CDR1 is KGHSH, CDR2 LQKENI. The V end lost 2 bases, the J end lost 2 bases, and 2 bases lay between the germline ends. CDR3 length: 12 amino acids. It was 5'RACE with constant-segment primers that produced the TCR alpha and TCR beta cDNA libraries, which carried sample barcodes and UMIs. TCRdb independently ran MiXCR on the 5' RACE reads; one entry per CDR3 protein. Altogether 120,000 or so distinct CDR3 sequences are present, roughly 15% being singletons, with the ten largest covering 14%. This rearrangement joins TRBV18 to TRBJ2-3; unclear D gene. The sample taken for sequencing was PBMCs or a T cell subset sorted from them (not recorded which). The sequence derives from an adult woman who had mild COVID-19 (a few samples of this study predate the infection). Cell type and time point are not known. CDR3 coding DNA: TGTGCCAGCTCACCATTCACAGATACGCAGTATTTT. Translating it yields CASSPFTDTQYF.